Shown below are 5 T cell receptor beta chains from a single sample sequenced in a study of T-cell reconstitution after alpha-beta-depleted transplantation in children. Using unique molecular identifiers, the investigators prepared the TCRbeta library. TCRdb processed the PCR reads anew with MiXCR; each CDR3 protein has one entry. Among fewer than 500,000 distinct CDR3 sequences listed, roughly 43% were seen once. The starting material was PBMCs, obtained before TCRalphabeta/CD19-depleted stem cell transplant. The receptors come from a girl aged 2-9 years with aplastic anemia, due to receive a stem cell transplant.

This clonotype was recorded at least ten times. The rearrangement uses TRBV18 and TRBJ1-1, with 11 bases that match TRBD1. The V and J ends lost 3 bases and 4 bases, in that order; junction bases with no gene match: 10. The CDR3 consists of 17 residues. From germline, CDR1 is KGHSH and CDR2 LQKENI. Here the CDR3 DNA reads TGTGCCAGCTCACCGAGGACAGGGGGCCCGAAGAGCACTGAAGCTTTCTTT. Protein sequence: CASSPRTGGPKSTEAFF.

In this sample, this clonotype turned up a few times. Here the CDR3 reads CASSPRQRGRYSTDTQYF. The CDR3, as DNA: TGTGCCAGCAGTCCCCGACAGCGGGGGAGATATAGCACAGATACGCAGTATTTT. The chain is built from TRBV12-3 or TRBV12-4 and TRBJ2-3; TRBD2 matches 8 bases. V lost 5 bases, J lost 0 bases, and 13 bases stayed unmatched. The CDR3 extends over 18 amino acids.

For this clonotype: This may stem from a read error, because a much larger clone lies one nucleotide away. The rearrangement joins TRBV14 to TRBJ2-2; D might be TRBD1 (6 bases). The CDR3 is made up of 16 amino acids. The V end was cut by 0 bases, the J end by 7 bases, with 15 bases between. Germline assignment: CDR1 SGHDN and CDR2 FVKESK. The CDR3 nucleotides are TGTGCCAGCAGCCAAGACGCAGGGGCCTACATCGGGGAGCTGTTTTTT. Its translation: CASSQDAGAYIGELFF.

The chain links TRBV20-1 to TRBJ1-1; D call uncertain. Trimming took off 4 bases at V and 6 bases at J, with 9 bases between the two ends. CDR1 DFQATT and CDR2 SNEGSKA come from the germline V gene (reference sequence). The CDR3 spans 11 residues. CDR3 bases: TGCAGTGCTAAAGGCCTGGCTGAAGCTTTCTTT. It encodes CSAKGLAEAFF.

The chain uses TRBV7-2 and TRBJ1-5; TRBD1 matches 7 bases. The CDR3 sequence is 14 residues long. V trimming: 3 bases; J trimming: 7 bases; junction bases outside the gene matches: 6. CDR1 SGHTA and CDR2 FQGNSA come from the germline V gene. CDR3 nucleotide sequence: TGTGCCAGCAGCTTTTCAGGGGGAGAGCAGCCCCAGCATTTT. This sequence encodes CASSFSGGEQPQHF.